This T cell receptor beta chain was retrieved from a study of shared clonotypes between healthy human individuals (TCRdb year 2020). For context, the study as a whole: A few men and a couple of women, aged 18 to 49 years, made up the cohort. For each donor, CD4 naive and CD4 memory were each run on three plates, CD8 naive on two plates, and CD8 memory on one plate. Blood TCR repertoires of a handful of healthy adults were deeply sequenced to estimate repertoire size and the extent of clonotype sharing between individuals. Different laboratories and diverse techniques were used to prepare libraries and sequence TCR repertoires, to increase sequencing depth and limit assay-specific biases. Leukapheresis yielded between about 0.94 and 8.9 billion PBMCs per donor.

Details on this clone: Its antigen remains unidentified. Base qualities are not at hand, and no much larger clone is one base apart.

The investigation overall reported the following: Naive subsets generally had larger estimated clonotype richness than memory subsets. Compared with non-shared clonotypes, clonotypes shared by all four sorted-subset donors had higher generation probabilities. Pairwise subsampling indicated that sequencing depth was expected to affect the degree of clonotype sharing among donors. Incomplete sequencing was indicated by rarefaction of sorted-subset datasets, despite the large sequencing depth. Because the study included a small number of donors, the genetic and exposure-history diversity represented was limited. Sampling was limited to blood, and TCR repertoires in tissue likely differ from TCR repertoires in blood. Across a few donors, roughly 5.4% of naive CD4, roughly 3.5% of naive CD8, 2.3% of memory CD4, and under 0.45% of memory CD8 clonotypes were shared.

The donors were healthy, HIV-negative adults who had no recently reported acute infections or vaccinations. Every donor was a Caucasian adult residing in Nashville, Tennessee, USA. Magnetic negative selection was used to enrich CD4+ T cells, after which naive cells were positively selected on CD45RA and the negative fraction became the memory subset. Blood was obtained by leukapheresis, after which PBMCs were separated by Ficoll-Histopaque density gradient centrifugation and cryopreserved in liquid nitrogen vapor phase. Analytical flow cytometry was used to check the purity and quantity of every magnetically sorted T cell population. From each sorted fraction, genomic DNA was isolated and quantified by UV absorbance on a Nanodrop 2000c. Using the deep immunoSEQ assay, TCR CDR3 regions were amplified from genomic DNA by multiplex PCR. Extracted genomic DNA from each cell subset was spread evenly across all wells of several immunoSEQ 96-well plates, with each plate serving as a replicate. For sorted subsets, each replicate PCR was loaded with approximately 200 ng genomic DNA, equivalent to some 31,000 T cell genomes. The purified libraries were quantified using a Qubit 3.0 fluorometer, sized with a Bioanalyzer 2100, and then quantified again using the KAPA Library Quantification kit. Each immunoSEQ 96-well plate was sequenced on its own single-read 150-cycle Illumina NextSeq 550 flow cell. In the original analysis: The immunoSEQ output contained only junctional sequences without quality scores, so filtering could not match that applied to full-length reads. To assign V/J genes and CDR3, sequences were annotated using PyIR, a Python wrapper for IgBLAST v1.9, with IMGT germline references. Reads with weak V/J assignments (E-value above 1e-6), missing CDR3, stop codons, out-of-frame junctions, or ambiguous translated residues were removed. V3J clonotypes were defined as sequences sharing an identical inferred V gene, J gene, and CDR3 amino acid sequence. To compute the percentage overlap between repertoires, the number of shared unique clonotypes was divided by the size of the smaller repertoire. Richness of each repertoire was evaluated using RTK rarefaction, the Chao1 estimator, and Recon v2.1 estimates of unobserved clonotypes. For all TCRbeta clonotypes obtained by the gDNA method from several donors, generation probabilities were computed with OLGA. The source is immuneACCESS, and TCRdb retained only in-frame sequences with V and J called. Part of the clones is not carried over; for the studies checked, unresolved V genes explain less than half of this, and the remainder is unexplained. D and trimming come from the DNA, and the V and J calls and clone size come from that table. The sample includes about 1.1 million clones, with 60% to 80% observed a single time. Together, the top ten hold almost 0.9% of the sample.

Ends trimmed: V by 1 base, J by 6 bases; bases unmatched to a gene: 7. CDR1 and CDR2, looked up from the germline V gene, are MDHEN and SYDVKM. The cysteine opens and the phenylalanine closes a CDR3 of 16 amino acids. Just CDR3 DNA is preserved here, 48 bases in frame from base 1. Here the chain combines TRBV28 and TRBJ2-3, with 10 bases matching TRBD2. The sequence derives from a man aged 18 to 29 in good health. Some clones in this sample may be carry-over from other donors' samples. The source material was memory CD4+ T cells from PBMCs. In the paper's terms, the cell subset or site label means: CD45RA-negative fraction. The DNA sequence reads TGTGCCAGCAGTTTATTAGGACTAGCGGTCACGGATACGCAGTATTTT. This encodes CASSLLGLAVTDTQYF.